Shown below are 9 T cell receptor beta chains from a single sample sequenced in a study of T cells in Graves' hyperthyroidism and ophthalmopathy. From RNA transcripts, TCR beta CDR3 regions were amplified. First-round RT-PCR targeting the TCR CDR3 was performed with the HTBI primer set. TCRdb reprocessed the multiplex PCR reads via MiXCR and lists one record per CDR3 protein. The sample carries about 610,000 distinct CDR3 sequences, roughly 50% recorded once. Sequencing was carried out using peripheral blood or thyroid tissue (not recorded which). These receptors were collected from a woman aged 18-29 years with Graves' hyperthyroidism.

Points on this clonotype: With a much larger clone just one base away, this may be a read error. This chain uses TRBV4-1 with TRBJ2-5, with D perhaps matching TRBD2 (6 bases). CDR1 is MGHRA and CDR2 is YSYEKL in the germline V gene. CDR3 size: 14 residues. V shed 4 bases and J shed 1 base, with 10 bases lying between them. In DNA, the CDR3 is TGCGCCAGCAGCCGGTGGGGGGTCCAAGAGACCCAGTACTTC. It is translated as CASSRWGVQETQYF.

The chain is built from TRBV9 and TRBJ2-7; D is possibly TRBD1 (5 bases). Trimming took off 0 bases at V and 3 bases at J, with 10 bases between the two ends. The CDR3 has 14 amino acids. From germline, CDR1 is SGDLS and CDR2 YYNGEE. The CDR3 DNA follows: TGTGCCAGCAGCGTAGGAGACAGCTTCTACGAGCAGTACTTC. It codes for CASSVGDSFYEQYF.

This clonotype was found many times. The V call is TRBV6-1, the J call TRBJ2-2; D might be TRBD2 (5 bases). Trimming stripped 6 bases from V and 5 bases from J, with 13 bases between. Per the germline V gene, CDR1 is MNHNS and CDR2 is SASEGT. This CDR3 has 14 residues. CDR3 DNA: TGTGCCAGCAGCGTGGGAGCCGAAACCGGGGAGCTGTTTTTT. The encoded protein is CASSVGAETGELFF.

CDR3 loop: CASSNPGTGFDGYTF. The CDR3 nucleotides are TGTGCCAGCAGTAACCCCGGGACAGGGTTTGATGGCTACACCTTC. The chain recombines TRBV2 with TRBJ1-2; 9 bases align to TRBD1. The CDR3 length is 15 residues. After removal of 5 bases from V and 6 bases from J, the junction contained 10 bases not matched to a gene. Germline values: CDR1 SNHLY, CDR2 FYNNEI.

V and J are TRBV5-1 and TRBJ1-5; the D gene is possibly TRBD1 (5 bases). V lost 0 bases, J lost 1 base, and 11 bases lay in between. Germline-derived CDR1 and CDR2 are SGHRS and YFSETQ. CDR3 length: 16 amino acids. CDR3 coding DNA: TGCGCCAGCAGCTTGGGGGGGGGTAGGAGCAATCAGCCCCAGCATTTT. Amino acid sequence: CASSLGGGRSNQPQHF.

The gene calls are TRBV4-1 and TRBJ1-2; D is ambiguous. Per germline, CDR1 MGHRA and CDR2 YSYEKL. The CDR3 loop spans 14 amino acids. V was clipped by 2 bases and J by 0 bases, with 7 bases between them. The CDR3: CASSQPGSNYGYTF. For the CDR3, the DNA is TGCGCCAGCAGCCAACCAGGATCTAACTATGGCTACACCTTC.

The chain links TRBV7-8 to TRBJ1-6; D not resolved. Trimming took off 1 base at V and 10 bases at J, with 14 bases between the two ends. This CDR3 has 15 amino acids. Germline V lookup: CDR1 SGHVS, CDR2 FQNEAQ. The CDR3 region has the DNA TGTGCCAGCAGCTTAGGATCGGGGTCAGGATCACCCCTCCACTTT. It encodes CASSLGSGSGSPLHF.

This clonotype was seen repeatedly, ten times or more. The J gene is TRBJ1-2, the V gene TRBV2; D unclear. This CDR3 has 16 amino acids. Deletions cut 5 bases from V and 2 bases from J, with 18 bases between. The germline gives CDR1 SNHLY, CDR2 FYNNEI. CDR3 region: CASSSDKARRNYGYTF. The CDR3, as DNA: TGTGCCAGCAGTTCCGACAAGGCCCGTCGAAACTATGGCTACACCTTC.

This clonotype showed up many times. The J gene is TRBJ1-5, the V gene TRBV6-6; 8 bases match TRBD1. The length of the CDR3 is 14 residues. Germline V gives CDR1 MNHNY, CDR2 SVGAGI (reference sequence). The trim removed 5 bases at V and 2 bases at J, leaving 2 bases unmatched. The CDR3 nucleotides are TGTGCCAGCAGTGGACAGGGCCGCAATCAGCCCCAGCATTTT. Its translation: CASSGQGRNQPQHF.